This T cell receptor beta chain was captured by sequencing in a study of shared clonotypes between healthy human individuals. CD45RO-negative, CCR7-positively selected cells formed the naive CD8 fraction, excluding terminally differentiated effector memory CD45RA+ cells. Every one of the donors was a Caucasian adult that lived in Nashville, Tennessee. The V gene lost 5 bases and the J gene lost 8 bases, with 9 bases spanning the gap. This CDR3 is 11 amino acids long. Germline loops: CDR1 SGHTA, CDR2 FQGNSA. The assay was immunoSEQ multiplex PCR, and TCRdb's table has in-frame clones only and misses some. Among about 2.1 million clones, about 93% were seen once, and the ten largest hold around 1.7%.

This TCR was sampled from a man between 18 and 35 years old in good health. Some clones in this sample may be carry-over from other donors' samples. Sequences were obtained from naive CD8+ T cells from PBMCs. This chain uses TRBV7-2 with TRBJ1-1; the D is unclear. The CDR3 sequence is CASSPRTEAFF. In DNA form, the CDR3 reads TGTGCCAGCAGCCCCAGGACGGAAGCTTTCTTT.